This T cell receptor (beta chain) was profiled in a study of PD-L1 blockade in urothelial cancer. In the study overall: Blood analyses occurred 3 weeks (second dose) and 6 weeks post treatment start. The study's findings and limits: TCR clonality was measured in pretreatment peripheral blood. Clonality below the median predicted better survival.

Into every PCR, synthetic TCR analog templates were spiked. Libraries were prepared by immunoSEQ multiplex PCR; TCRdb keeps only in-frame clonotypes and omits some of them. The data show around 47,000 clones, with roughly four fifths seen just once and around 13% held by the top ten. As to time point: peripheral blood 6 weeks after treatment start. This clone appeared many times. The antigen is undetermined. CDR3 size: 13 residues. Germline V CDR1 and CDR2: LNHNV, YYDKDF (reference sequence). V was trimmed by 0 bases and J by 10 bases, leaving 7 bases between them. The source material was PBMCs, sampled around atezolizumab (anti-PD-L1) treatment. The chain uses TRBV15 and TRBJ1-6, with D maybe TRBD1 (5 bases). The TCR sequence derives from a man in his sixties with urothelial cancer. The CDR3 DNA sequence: TGTGCCACCAGCAGAGAACGACAGTCACCCCTCCACTTT. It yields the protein CATSRERQSPLHF. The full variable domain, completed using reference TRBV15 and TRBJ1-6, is DAMVIQNPRYQVTQFGKPVTLSCSQTLNHNVMYWYQQKSSQAPKLLFHYYDKDFNNEADTPDNFQSRRPNTSFCFLDIRSPGLGDTAMYLCATSRERQSPLHFGNGTRLTVT.